This is a list of T cell receptor beta chains from one sample in a study of T cell changes during pregnancy in multiple sclerosis. Data came from immunoSEQ multiplex PCR; TCRdb stores just in-frame clones and leaves some out. This table holds around 70,000 clones, under 95% found once. The material was peripheral blood, obtained after pregnancy. These receptors were obtained from a female donor with multiple sclerosis, enrolled in a pregnancy study. CDR3s include the opening cysteine and the closing phenylalanine or tryptophan. The D gene is left open where the match is weak. Expanded clones get a size class; other rows say once, few or many, or leave the size out.

J gene | D gene | V gene | clone size | CDR3 protein | CDR3 DNA
TRBJ1-2 | - | TRBV5-1 | - | CASSLGFYEDYGYTF | TGCGCCAGCAGCTTGGGGTTCTATGAGGACTATGGCTACACCTTC
TRBJ2-1 | - | TRBV5-1 | - | CASSLVGGQFDEQFF | TGCGCCAGCAGCTTGGTAGGGGGTCAGTTCGATGAGCAGTTCTTC
TRBJ1-5 | TRBD1 | TRBV11-2 | once | CASSPGTGAHQPQHF | TGTGCCAGCAGCCCAGGGACAGGAGCTCATCAGCCCCAGCATTTT
TRBJ1-1 | - | TRBV7-7 | - | CASSPEGGPEAFF | TGTGCCAGCAGCCCAGAGGGAGGGCCTGAAGCTTTCTTT
TRBJ2-5 | - | TRBV5-6 | - | CASSLTEETQYF | TGTGCCAGCAGCCTAACTGAAGAGACCCAGTACTTC
TRBJ1-1 | - | TRBV18 | few | CASSLSLIPGEDAFF | TGTGCCAGCTCACTCAGTCTTATCCCCGGTGAGGATGCTTTCTTT
TRBJ2-1 | TRBD2 | TRBV4-1 | - | CASSQVAGGSYNEQFF | TGCGCCAGCAGCCAAGTTGCGGGAGGGAGCTACAATGAGCAGTTCTTC
TRBJ1-2 | TRBD1 | TRBV6-1 | once | CASSEAPNDRGLYGYTF | TGTGCCAGCAGTGAAGCGCCCAACGACAGGGGGCTCTATGGCTACACCTTC
TRBJ1-5 | TRBD1 | TRBV28 | - | CASSYLGQITDSNQPQHF | TGTGCCAGCAGTTACCTGGGACAGATAACTGATAGCAATCAGCCCCAGCATTTT
TRBJ2-1 | TRBD1 | TRBV13 | - | CASSLGDSSYNEQFF | TGTGCCAGCAGCTTGGGGGACAGCTCCTACAATGAGCAGTTCTTC
TRBJ1-3 | - | TRBV18 | - | CASSPLGQRGHSGNTIYF | TGTGCCAGCTCACCCCTGGGACAACGGGGTCACTCTGGAAACACCATATATTTT
TRBJ1-1 | TRBD1 | TRBV6-1 | - | CASSGRDRKAFF | TGTGCCAGCAGTGGGAGGGACAGGAAGGCTTTCTTT
TRBJ1-3 | TRBD1 | TRBV5-1 | - | CASSIGQGTGNTIYF | TGCGCCAGCAGTATAGGACAGGGGACAGGAAACACCATATATTTT
TRBJ2-3 | TRBD2 | TRBV9 | - | CASSVRTSAGGPNTQYF | TGTGCCAGCAGCGTAAGAACGTCAGCGGGAGGGCCAAATACGCAGTATTTT
TRBJ1-5 | - | TRBV5-1 | once | CASSLVAGGNQPQHF | TGCGCCAGCAGCTTGGTGGCAGGGGGCAATCAGCCCCAGCATTTT
TRBJ1-1 | - | TRBV18 | - | CASSRQAKNTEAFF | TGTGCCAGCTCTCGACAGGCGAAGAACACTGAAGCTTTCTTT
TRBJ2-7 | TRBD2 | TRBV28 | - | CASSIPGLAFSYEQYF | TGTGCCAGCAGTATACCGGGACTAGCGTTTTCCTACGAGCAGTACTTC
TRBJ2-5 | - | TRBV25-1 | - | CASSESGGEVKTQYF | TGTGCCAGCAGTGAATCGGGTGGGGAGGTTAAGACCCAGTACTTC
TRBJ2-7 | TRBD2 | TRBV7-2 | - | CASSLDASGGAYEQYF | TGTGCCAGCAGCTTAGACGCAAGCGGGGGAGCCTACGAGCAGTACTTC
TRBJ2-7 | - | TRBV5-4 | - | CASSTQGVYEQYF | TGTGCCAGCAGCACCCAGGGTGTCTACGAGCAGTACTTC
TRBJ2-2 | - | TRBV11-3 | - | CASSLVGNTGELFF | TGTGCCAGCAGCTTAGTCGGGAACACCGGGGAGCTGTTTTTT
TRBJ1-2 | - | TRBV4-2 | - | CASSLNGVGYTF | TGTGCCAGCAGCCTTAACGGGGTCGGCTACACCTTC
TRBJ1-5 | - | TRBV2 | - | CATGAGDQPQHF | TGTGCCACAGGGGCAGGGGATCAGCCCCAGCATTTT
TRBJ2-7 | TRBD1 | TRBV18 | - | CASSETATGTYEQYF | TGTGCCAGCTCAGAAACCGCGACAGGGACGTACGAGCAGTACTTC
TRBJ2-1 | TRBD1 | TRBV6-6 | once | CASSYLRDRPDNEQFF | TGTGCCAGCAGTTACCTTCGGGACAGACCAGACAATGAGCAGTTCTTC
TRBJ2-5 | - | TRBV5-1 | - | CASSFAQKETQYF | TGCGCCAGCAGCTTTGCCCAGAAAGAGACCCAGTACTTC
TRBJ2-2 | TRBD2 | TRBV18 | - | CASSSGESNTGELFF | TGTGCCAGCTCTAGCGGGGAAAGTAACACCGGGGAGCTGTTTTTT
TRBJ1-2 | TRBD1 | TRBV5-1 | - | CASSLGDSSYGYTF | TGCGCCAGCAGCTTGGGGGACAGCTCGTATGGCTACACCTTC
TRBJ1-2 | - | TRBV27 | - | CASSRTAGGYGYTF | TGTGCCAGCAGCCGGACAGCTGGTGGCTATGGCTACACCTTC
TRBJ2-7 | - | TRBV30 | - | CAWSVKTYEQYF | TGTGCCTGGAGTGTCAAAACCTACGAGCAGTACTTC
TRBJ2-3 | - | TRBV28 | - | CASSFRATDTQYF | TGTGCCAGCAGTTTTCGAGCCACAGATACGCAGTATTTT
TRBJ2-7 | TRBD1 | TRBV5-1 | - | CASSYGQGNYEQYF | TGCGCCAGCAGCTACGGACAGGGAAACTACGAGCAGTACTTC
TRBJ2-7 | - | TRBV4-3 | - | CASSQEWTLALEQYF | TGCGCCAGCAGCCAAGAGTGGACATTGGCTTTAGAGCAGTACTTC
TRBJ1-1 | - | TRBV7-9 | once | CASSFTENTEAFF | TGTGCCAGCAGCTTTACAGAAAACACTGAAGCTTTCTTT
TRBJ2-7 | - | TRBV5-4 | - | CASSLGSGYEQYF | TGTGCCAGCAGCTTGGGTAGCGGATACGAGCAGTACTTC
TRBJ2-3 | - | TRBV28 | - | CASRISSTDTQYF | TGTGCCAGCAGAATCTCTAGCACAGATACGCAGTATTTT
TRBJ1-2 | - | TRBV6-1 | - | CASSVQGSGGYTF | TGTGCCAGCAGCGTCCAGGGGAGCGGTGGCTACACCTTC
TRBJ2-7 | TRBD1 | TRBV18 | - | CASSVGTGGSLEQYF | TGTGCCAGCTCGGTAGGGACAGGGGGCTCCCTCGAGCAGTACTTC
TRBJ1-5 | TRBD1 | TRBV7-2 | - | CASSSGTGLRNQPQHF | TGTGCCAGCAGCTCCGGGACAGGCTTAAGAAATCAGCCCCAGCATTTT
TRBJ2-5 | TRBD1 | TRBV5-4 | - | CASSLVGQGTETQYF | TGTGCCAGCAGCTTGGTGGGACAGGGTACGGAGACCCAGTACTTC
TRBJ2-7 | TRBD1 | TRBV7-9 | - | CASSPTGTGDYEQYF | TGTGCCAGCAGCCCAACCGGGACAGGGGACTACGAGCAGTACTTC
TRBJ1-5 | - | TRBV18 | - | CASSPTAGNQPQHF | TGTGCCAGCTCACCTACGGCCGGGAATCAGCCCCAGCATTTT
TRBJ2-5 | - | TRBV7-2 | - | CASSVAGLPIKTQYF | TGTGCCAGCAGCGTCGCAGGACTCCCCATTAAGACCCAGTACTTC
TRBJ2-2 | - | TRBV11-3 | few | CASSLGDSRTGELFF | TGTGCCAGCAGCTTAGGTGACAGCCGCACCGGGGAGCTGTTTTTT
TRBJ2-5 | - | TRBV4-1 | once | CASSPTDQETQYF | TGCGCCAGCAGCCCGACTGATCAAGAGACCCAGTACTTC
TRBJ2-5 | TRBD1 | TRBV5-6 | - | CASSNGQGQETQYF | TGTGCCAGCAGCAATGGACAGGGACAAGAGACCCAGTACTTC
TRBJ1-3 | - | TRBV30 | few | CAYQSPGRNTIYF | TGTGCCTATCAGTCCCCAGGGCGGAACACCATATATTTT
TRBJ2-7 | TRBD2 | TRBV6-5 | - | CASSSILAAYEQYF | TGTGCCAGCAGTTCGATACTAGCGGCCTACGAGCAGTACTTC
TRBJ2-3 | TRBD2 | TRBV4-1 | - | CASSPLAGSTDTQYF | TGCGCCAGCAGCCCACTAGCGGGCAGCACAGATACGCAGTATTTT
TRBJ2-7 | TRBD1 | TRBV7-9 | few | CASSFIGQGDYEQYF | TGTGCCAGCAGCTTTATCGGACAGGGTGACTACGAGCAGTACTTC
TRBJ2-7 | - | TRBV7-9 | once | CASSRARGGEQYF | TGTGCCAGCAGCCGTGCCAGGGGTGGCGAGCAGTACTTC